The T cell receptor beta chain described here comes from a study of T cells in Graves' hyperthyroidism and ophthalmopathy. There were TCR beta CDR3 regions amplified from RNA transcripts. TCR CDR3 regions were first amplified by RT-PCR with HTBI primers. TCRdb re-derived calls from the multiplex PCR reads in MiXCR, one entry per CDR3 protein. The sample comprises under 400,000 distinct CDR3 sequences, roughly 14% of which are singletons, and 11% rests with the top ten. Germline-derived CDR1 and CDR2 are MNHEY and SMNVEV (reference sequence). With V trimmed by 6 bases and J by 6 bases, 7 bases remained unmatched. This CDR3 comprises 15 residues.

The sample taken for sequencing was blood. The chain has TRBV27 and TRBJ2-7; TRBD2 matches 14 bases. The source of this sequence is an older woman with Graves' hyperthyroidism. This CDR3 reads CASSVTSGRAGEQYF. DNA of the CDR3: TGTGCCAGCAGCGTGACTAGCGGGAGGGCTGGCGAGCAGTACTTC.